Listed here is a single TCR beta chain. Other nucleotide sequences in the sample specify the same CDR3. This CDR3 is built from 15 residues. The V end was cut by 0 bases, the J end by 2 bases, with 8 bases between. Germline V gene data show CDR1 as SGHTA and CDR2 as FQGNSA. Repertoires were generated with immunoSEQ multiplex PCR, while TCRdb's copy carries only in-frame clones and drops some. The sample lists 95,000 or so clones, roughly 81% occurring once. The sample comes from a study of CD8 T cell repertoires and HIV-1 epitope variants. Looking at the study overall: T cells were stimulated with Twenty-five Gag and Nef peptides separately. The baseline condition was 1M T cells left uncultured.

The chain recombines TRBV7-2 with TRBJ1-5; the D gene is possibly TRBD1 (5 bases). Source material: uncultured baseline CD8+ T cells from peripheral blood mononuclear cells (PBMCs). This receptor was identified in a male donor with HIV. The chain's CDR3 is CASSLAGEGNQPQHF. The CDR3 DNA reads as TGTGCCAGCAGCTTAGCAGGGGAGGGCAATCAGCCCCAGCATTTT.